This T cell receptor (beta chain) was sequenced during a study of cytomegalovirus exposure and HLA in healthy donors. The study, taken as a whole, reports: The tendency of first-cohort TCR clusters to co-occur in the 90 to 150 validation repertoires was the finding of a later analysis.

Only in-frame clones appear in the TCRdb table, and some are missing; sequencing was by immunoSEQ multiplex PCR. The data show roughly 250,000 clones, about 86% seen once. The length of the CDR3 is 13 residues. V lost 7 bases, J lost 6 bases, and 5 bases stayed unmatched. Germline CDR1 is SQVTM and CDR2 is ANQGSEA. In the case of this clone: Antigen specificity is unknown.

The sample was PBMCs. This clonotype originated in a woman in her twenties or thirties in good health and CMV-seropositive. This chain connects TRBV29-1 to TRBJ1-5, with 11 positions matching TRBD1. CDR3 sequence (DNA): TGCAGCGCTGGAGGGACAGGGGGTCAGCCCCAGCATTTT. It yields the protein CSAGGTGGQPQHF.